The clone carrying this T cell receptor beta chain was counted many times. Any patient presenting with uncontrolled infection, other autoimmune disease, pregnancy or lactation was left out. Used for diagnoses were clinical symptoms, serum thyroxine and TRAb, thyroid ultrasound and orbital computed tomography. The length of the CDR3 is 13 residues. Germline V lookup: CDR1 GTSNPN, CDR2 SVGIG (reference sequence). V lost 1 base and J 10 bases, leaving 13 bases between the germline ends. This sample stems from a study of T cells in Graves' hyperthyroidism and ophthalmopathy. Study-wide background: Peripheral blood was drawn at first diagnosis, prior to all treatment.

What was amplified from RNA transcripts were TCR beta CDR3 regions. A set of HTBI primers served as the primers for a first-round RT-PCR of the TCR CDR3. TCRdb reprocessed the multiplex PCR reads with MiXCR, giving one entry per CDR3 protein. Of hundreds of thousands of distinct CDR3 sequences listed, around a fifth are singletons. Sequencing input: blood. The V and J genes are TRBV30 and TRBJ1-4; TRBD1 is a possible D gene (6 bases). This clonotype was obtained from an older woman with Graves' ophthalmopathy. The CDR3 nucleotides are TGTGCCTGGAGTGGCAGGGGCCAAGGAAAACTGTTTTTT. Its translation: CAWSGRGQGKLFF.